This TCR beta chain is drawn from a study of blood T cell repertoires in COVID-19. The wider study: The study drew acute and convalescent COVID-19 samples from the United States, Italy and Spain. PBMCs, B-cell-depleted T cells, or T cells provided the cDNA or gDNA that made up the material.

This clone was seen only once. Source study methods: Reference gene primer amplification gave nucleated cell count estimates. Clones were sequenced by immunoSEQ multiplex PCR, and TCRdb holds only the in-frame ones, with some missing. The D gene and trimming were derived from the DNA, and the V and J assignments and clone size from that table. The sample holds over 100,000 clones; about 91% are singletons and the top ten take approximately 10%. The CDR3 spans 16 residues. Germline V CDR1 and CDR2: SGHDT, YYEEEE. Between the trimmed V and J ends, which lost 2 bases and 2 bases, there was a span of 15 bases.

Source material: peripheral blood. This chain links TRBV5-6 with TRBJ2-3, with a tentative D call TRBD1 (6 bases). The clonotype comes from a man aged 45-65 years with acute or convalescent COVID-19. The CDR3 reads CASSFSLTGVTDTQYF. For the CDR3, the DNA is TGTGCCAGCAGCTTTTCCTTGACAGGAGTCACAGATACGCAGTATTTT.